This TCR beta chain was found in a study of blood T cell repertoires in COVID-19. Whole-study context: Both acute and convalescent COVID-19 samples were obtained from the United States, Italy and Spain. Sample material is recorded as cDNA or gDNA derived from T cells, B-cell-depleted T cells, or PBMCs.

In the source study's methods: Amplified reference gene primers provided the basis for estimating nucleated cell counts. Libraries were prepared by immunoSEQ multiplex PCR; TCRdb keeps only in-frame clonotypes and omits some of them. The DNA was the basis for D and trimming; V, J and clone size are from that table. Of 150,000 or so clones listed, roughly 87% were seen once; the top ten hold about 5%. The CDR3 spans 14 residues. Germline V lookup: CDR1 SGHAT, CDR2 FQDESV (reference sequence). V trimming: 5 bases; J trimming: 6 bases; junction bases outside the gene matches: 8. This rearrangement joins TRBV11-1 to TRBJ1-1, with TRBD1 identical over 8 bases. The clonotype was recovered from a human donor in a cohort sampled during active COVID-19. What was sequenced was peripheral blood. The CDR3 is CASSPRQGFPEAFF. The CDR3 nucleotides read TGTGCCAGCAGCCCTCGACAGGGGTTCCCTGAAGCTTTCTTT.